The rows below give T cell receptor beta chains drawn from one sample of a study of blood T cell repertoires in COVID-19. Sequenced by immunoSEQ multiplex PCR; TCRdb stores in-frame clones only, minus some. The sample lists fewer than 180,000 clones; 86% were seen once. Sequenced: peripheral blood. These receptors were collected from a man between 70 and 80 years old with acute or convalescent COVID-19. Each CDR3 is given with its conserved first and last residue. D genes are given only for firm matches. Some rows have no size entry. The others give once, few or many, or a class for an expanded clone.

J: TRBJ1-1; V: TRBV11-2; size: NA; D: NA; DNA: TGTGCCAGCAGCTTAGATGGTGGAAAACGGGACACTGAAGCTTTCTTT; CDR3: CASSLDGGKRDTEAFF
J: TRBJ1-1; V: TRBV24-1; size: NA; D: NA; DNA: TGTGCCACCAGTGCCTACCCCCGGGACACGTTGAACACTGAAGCTTTCTTT; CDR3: CATSAYPRDTLNTEAFF
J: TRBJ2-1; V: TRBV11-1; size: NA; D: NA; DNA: TGTGCCAGCAGCTTAAGTTCCCAGTACAATGAGCAGTTCTTC; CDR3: CASSLSSQYNEQFF
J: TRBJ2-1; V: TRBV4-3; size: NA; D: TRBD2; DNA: TGCGCCAGCAGCCTTGAAGGACTAGCGGGAGACGAGCAGTTCTTC; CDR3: CASSLEGLAGDEQFF
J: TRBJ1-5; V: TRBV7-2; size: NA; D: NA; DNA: TGTGCCAGCAGCTTAGCGCCCCCCCGGGACATCGTCCGGCGTCAGCCCCAGCATTTT; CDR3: CASSLAPPRDIVRRQPQHF
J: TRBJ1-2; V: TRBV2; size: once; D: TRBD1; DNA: TGTGCCAGCAGTGAAACTGACAGGGGGCCTGGCTACACCTTC; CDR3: CASSETDRGPGYTF
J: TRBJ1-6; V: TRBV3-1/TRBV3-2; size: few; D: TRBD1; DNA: TGTGCCAGCAGCCAGACAGGGAATTCACCCCTCCACTTT; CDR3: CASSQTGNSPLHF
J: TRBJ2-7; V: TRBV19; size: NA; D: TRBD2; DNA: TGTGCCAGCCAGCGGGAGCTAGGGGGCGAGCAGTACTTC; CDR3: CASQRELGGEQYF
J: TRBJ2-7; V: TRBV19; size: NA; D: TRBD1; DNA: TGTGCCAGTGGAAAGGGACAGGGGGCGTACGAGCAGTACTTC; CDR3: CASGKGQGAYEQYF
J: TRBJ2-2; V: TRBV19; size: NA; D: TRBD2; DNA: TGTGCCAGTAGTTTGGTAGCGGGAGGCAGCACCGGGGAGCTGTTTTTT; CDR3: CASSLVAGGSTGELFF